What follows are 14 T cell receptor beta chains derived from one specimen sequenced in a study of T cell responses to AZD1222 COVID-19 vaccine. Using immunoSEQ multiplex PCR, the repertoire was profiled, and TCRdb retains in-frame clones only, with some absent. The sample has about 100,000 clones, roughly 86% seen once. Specimen: peripheral blood, collected on day 0 of MenACWY control vaccination. The receptors here all came from an adult in good health.

As regards this clone: Different DNA sequences within this sample yield the same CDR3. The chain carries TRBV12-3 or TRBV12-4 and TRBJ2-2, with D unclear. There are 13 residues in the CDR3. Trimming cost V 3 bases and J 4 bases, with 6 bases left between them. CDR3 in amino acids: CASSLMGTGELFF. CDR3 in DNA: TGTGCCAGCAGTTTGATGGGCACCGGGGAGCTGTTTTTT.

The gene calls are TRBV3-1 (or the pseudogene TRBV3-2) and TRBJ2-1; D not resolved. The ends were cut back, 0 bases at V and 6 bases at J, with 15 bases in the middle. Germline V lookup: CDR1 LGHDT, CDR2 YNNKEL (reference sequence). This CDR3 has 16 amino acids. CDR3 sequence reads: CASSQEGVGWVNEQFF. CDR3 DNA: TGTGCCAGCAGCCAAGAGGGTGTGGGTTGGGTCAATGAGCAGTTCTTC.

The chain links TRBV9 to TRBJ2-3, with 7 nucleotides matching TRBD2. Germline-derived CDR1 and CDR2 are SGDLS and YYNGEE. V lost 7 bases to trimming and J lost 4 bases; unmatched junction nucleotides: 12. The CDR3 consists of 15 residues. This CDR3 reads CASGRLAAFSDTQYF. The CDR3 coding sequence is TGTGCCAGCGGCAGACTAGCCGCTTTTTCAGATACGCAGTATTTT.

In this sample, this clone turned up a few times. This chain links TRBV28 with TRBJ2-7; TRBD2 agrees at 10 bases. Germline trimming cut 6 bases from V and 5 bases from J; bases unmatched to any gene: 4. Germline loops: CDR1 MDHEN, CDR2 SYDVKM. The CDR3 runs 13 residues. In DNA, the CDR3 is TGTGCCAGCAGAGGGACTAGCGTGAACGAGCAGTACTTC. Protein: CASRGTSVNEQYF.

This clone was found once. CDR3 in amino acids: CASSLLLGDYGYTF. The CDR3, as DNA: TGTGCCAGCAGTTTATTGCTGGGGGACTATGGCTACACCTTC. The J gene is TRBJ1-2, the V gene TRBV28, with D possibly being TRBD1 (5 bases). V lost 1 base, J lost 3 bases, and 9 bases lay in between. CDR3 length: 14 residues. Looked up from germline, CDR1 is MDHEN and CDR2 is SYDVKM.

This clone was counted between two and nine times. DNA for the CDR3: TGCAGCGCCAAACAGGGAGAAGGCTACACCTTC. Encoded protein: CSAKQGEGYTF. The rearrangement joins TRBV29-1 to TRBJ1-2, with a possible D match to TRBD1 (6 bases). V was trimmed by 7 bases and J by 8 bases, leaving 14 bases between them. This CDR3 is built from 11 residues. Per the germline V gene, CDR1 is SQVTM and CDR2 is ANQGSEA.

This clone has only a few counts. V and J are TRBV12-5 and TRBJ2-3; the D gene is possibly TRBD2 (5 bases). Trimming removed 6 bases at V and 1 base at J, with 8 bases between. The CDR3 has 13 residues. In germline, CDR1 is LGHNT, CDR2 FRNRAP. The CDR3 DNA reads as TGTGCTAGTGGGCGGGCGGGCACAGATACGCAGTATTTT. This codes for CASGRAGTDTQYF.

This chain joins TRBV13 and TRBJ1-2; D is unclear. This CDR3 comprises 16 residues. V gave up 0 bases and J gave up 8 bases, with 19 bases separating them. Germline-derived CDR1 and CDR2 are PRHDT and FYEKMQ (reference sequence). CDR3 sequence (DNA): TGTGCCAGCAGCTTAGGTCCGGCTGGAATTAATGTGGGCTACACCTTC. Its protein product is CASSLGPAGINVGYTF.

The chain is built from TRBV7-8 and TRBJ2-7; 10 bases align to TRBD2. V trimming: 3 bases; J trimming: 9 bases; junction bases outside the gene matches: 8. The CDR3 is 14 amino acids. Germline CDR1 and CDR2: SGHVS and FQNEAQ. In nucleotides, the CDR3 is TGTGCCAGCAGCTTGCTAGCGGGGGCTTTTGGGCAGTACTTC. Its protein is CASSLLAGAFGQYF. The full variable domain, its missing parts supplied by reference TRBV7-8 and TRBJ2-7, is GAGVSQSPRYKVAKRGQDVALRCDPISGHVSLFWYQQALGQGPEFLTYFQNEAQLDKSGLPSDRFFAERPEGSVSTLKIQRTQQEDSAVYLCASSLLAGAFGQYFGPGTRLTVT.

By share of the sample, this clone is medium-sized. This chain uses TRBV11-2 with TRBJ1-1; a weak D match, TRBD1 (5 bases). The CDR3 has 15 residues. Germline V lookup: CDR1 SGHAT, CDR2 FQNNGV. The ends were cut back, 1 base at V and 10 bases at J, with 19 bases in the middle. CDR3 region: CASSLGGSRVVRAFF. The DNA for the CDR3 is TGTGCCAGCAGCTTAGGAGGATCCAGGGTAGTACGAGCTTTCTTT. Full variable domain (remainder filled in from reference TRBV11-2 and TRBJ1-1): EAGVAQSPRYKIIEKRQSVAFWCNPISGHATLYWYQQILGQGPKLLIQFQNNGVVDDSQLPKDRFSAERLKGVDSTLKIQPAKLEDSAVYLCASSLGGSRVVRAFFGQGTRLTVV.

This clone has only one observation. The chain links TRBV6-2 or TRBV6-3 to TRBJ1-6; D unresolved. The ends were cut back, 6 bases at V and 8 bases at J, with 11 bases in the middle. The CDR3 consists of 13 residues. Germline values: CDR1 MNHEY, CDR2 SVGEGT. CDR3 in amino acids: CASSSDRDSPLHF. CDR3 bases: TGTGCCAGCAGCTCTGATCGGGATTCACCCCTCCACTTT.

The chain uses TRBV27 and TRBJ2-7; 7 bases align to TRBD1. In germline, CDR1 is MNHEY, CDR2 SMNVEV (reference sequence). This CDR3 comprises 16 residues. V shed 6 bases, J shed 5 bases, and the junction held 16 bases outside the gene matches. DNA of the CDR3: TGTGCCAGCAGCTCTCCCTCGACAGGGATGAATAACGAGCAGTACTTC. It is translated as CASSSPSTGMNNEQYF.

The chain joins TRBV9 to TRBJ1-2; 8 nucleotides agree with TRBD1. J was trimmed by 6 bases and V by 4 bases; bases with no gene match: 17. The CDR3 has 17 residues. The germline V gene has CDR1 SGDLS and CDR2 YYNGEE. CDR3: CASSPTGQGAIGDGYTF. The CDR3 nucleotides are TGTGCCAGCAGCCCCACGGGGCAGGGGGCGATAGGCGATGGCTACACCTTC.

This chain's CDR3 is CASLREDAVEQYF. CDR3 DNA: TGTGCCAGTCTCCGGGAGGACGCTGTCGAGCAGTACTTC. The chain links TRBV2 to TRBJ2-7; 7 bases agree with TRBD2. Trimming at V came to 9 bases and at J to 6 bases, leaving 11 bases not matched to a gene. CDR1 is SNHLY, CDR2 FYNNEI, per germline. This CDR3 is built from 13 residues.